The clone carrying this T cell receptor (beta chain) has a single count. At one of its ends the junction is not consistent with the germline gene, which may arise from a read error. Scientists recovered RNA and DNA together from roughly 20-30 mg of unsorted bulk tissue. Starting material of 500 to 600 ng total RNA yielded TCR beta cDNA via a constant-region primer. For TCR beta, libraries were produced by three nested multiplex PCR rounds using slightly modified ARM-PCR. Forward primers for TRBV1-TRBV30 and a C-beta reverse primer served the first two PCR rounds, at around 9 cycles each. TCRdb passed the multiplex PCR reads through MiXCR, listing each CDR3 protein once. In the table there are 60,000 or so distinct CDR3 sequences, 60% to 85% of which are singletons. The sample originates from a study of tumor-infiltrating lymphocytes in primary liver carcinoma. CDR3 length: 15 amino acids. The germline gives CDR1 WNHNN, CDR2 SYGVQD (reference sequence).

The sequence was obtained from a man aged 35 to 55 with primary liver carcinoma and hepatitis B virus infection. The chain combines TRBV10-1 with TRBJ2-7; D ambiguous. Material: liver tumor tissue from sampling region 2. Subset noted: tumor region T2, inferior pole. CDR3 sequence reads: CASTEFGLRRNEQYF. In DNA form, the CDR3 reads TGCGCCAGCACTGAGTTCGGTCTTAGAAGGAACGAGCAGTACTTC.